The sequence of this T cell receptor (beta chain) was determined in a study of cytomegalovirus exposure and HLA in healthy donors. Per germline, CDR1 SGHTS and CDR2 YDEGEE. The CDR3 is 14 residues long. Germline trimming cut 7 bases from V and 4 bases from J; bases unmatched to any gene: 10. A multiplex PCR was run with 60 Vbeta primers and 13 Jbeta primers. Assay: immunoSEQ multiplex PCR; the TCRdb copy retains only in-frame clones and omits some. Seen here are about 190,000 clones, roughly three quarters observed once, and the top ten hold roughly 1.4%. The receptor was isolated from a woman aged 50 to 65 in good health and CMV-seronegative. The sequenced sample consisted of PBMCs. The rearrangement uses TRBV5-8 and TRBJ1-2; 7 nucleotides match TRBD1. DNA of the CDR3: TGTGCCAGCGACTCTAGGGGGCACATCTATGGCTACACCTTC. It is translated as CASDSRGHIYGYTF.